A single TCR beta chain is shown here with its context. There is no known antigen for this receptor. The data derive from a study of monozygotic twins with inflammatory bowel disease (dated by TCRdb to the late 2010s). Regarding the complete study: The complete study included about 28 monozygotic twin pairs: 19 IBD-discordant Danish pairs and nine German pairs, of which four were IBD-concordant and five were IBD-discordant. The search for disease-associated traits relied mainly on comparing, within discordant pairs, IBD patients with their genetically identical healthy co-twins. Each individual had, on average, about 151 000 unique TCRalpha sequences and 181 000 unique TCRbeta sequences available for analysis. What the study reported, not specific to this receptor: Repertoire similarity did not differ between concordant and discordant twins, which could be due to limited statistical power. No single strong signal or clonotype linked to IBD turned up in the results, so the idea that one exists was not supported. A decrease in TCRbeta repertoire diversity, as measured by inverse Simpson index, was observed in IBD patients compared with their healthy co-twins. The analysis was unable to tell apart different T cell subtypes. Background noise and inter-individual variability may have been introduced into the repertoires by the differing immunosuppressive treatments among patients. IBD patients shared fewer clonotypes with other individuals than healthy twins did, most markedly in patients showing signs of disease activity.

An approximately 2.5 ml peripheral blood sample was drawn into PAXgene tubes per donor and stored at -80°C. Without T cell sorting, total RNA was isolated from whole blood using the PAXgene blood miRNA kit on an automated QIAcube. Peripheral blood from monozygotic twin pairs, either concordant or discordant for inflammatory bowel disease, underwent deep TCRalpha and TCRbeta repertoire profiling that used unique molecular barcoding. Smoking habits were recorded for all twin pairs, and individuals were classified as current, former or never smokers. In the germline V gene, CDR1 corresponds to SNHLY and CDR2 to FYNNEI. Its CDR3 holds 16 amino acids, cysteine through phenylalanine. Only the protein sequence is given. Libraries were constructed by 5' RACE. Preparation of each TCR library used approximately 3,500 ng of total RNA. cDNA was synthesized with SMARTScribe reverse transcriptase in eight separate reactions per sample. Unique molecular identifiers containing a 6-nucleotide sample barcode were introduced through template switching during cDNA synthesis. Two nested PCRs of roughly 16 and 10 cycles amplified the TCRalpha and TCRbeta cDNA, and bead purification followed each PCR. Before amplification, the cDNA was treated with uracil DNA-glycosylase and purified using the QIAquick PCR purification kit. The second PCR was the step at which Illumina TruSeq-compatible adapters and sample-specific barcodes were added. TapeStation and Qubit were used to check library quality and concentration, and 5 ng of each library went into the pool. Sequencing of the pooled libraries was done on an Illumina HiSeq2500 single-index Rapid Run using custom sequencing primers and 2 x 100 bp reads. Turning to the authors' computational methods: PCR and sequencing errors were corrected by UMI-based consensus assembly using MiGEC version 1.2.6. MiXCR version 2.1.1 was used for V(D)J alignment, clonotype assembly and CDR3 extraction. Normalisation of gene usage, clonotype sharing and MAIT/NKT TCR abundance was achieved by analysing the top 1000, 10 000 and 20 000 clonotypes per sample. After downsampling to 27 000 UMIs, diversity was calculated as the inverse Simpson index using the vegan R package. Paired Mann-Whitney U tests were applied to discordant twin pairs, with Benjamini-Hochberg correction for multiple testing. TCRdb reprocessed the sequencing reads and holds a single record per CDR3 protein sequence, with no DNA. The V and J calls were determined by TCRdb, not by the authors. The sample table records around 450,000 distinct CDR3 sequences. The ten largest clones add up to about 2.6% of the sample.

Input material: blood. This clonotype was obtained from a human donor with ulcerative colitis or Crohn's disease, or a healthy co-twin of an affected twin (not recorded which). The V and J segments used are TRBV2 and TRBJ2-2; TCRdb proposes TRBD1, but this gene call is untestable without DNA. This receptor carries the CDR3 CASSDAGGYNTGELFF. The full variable domain, completed from the reference TRBV2 and TRBJ2-2 proteins outside the CDR3, reads EPEVTQTPSHQVTQMGQEVILRCVPISNHLYFYWYRQILGQKVEFLVSFYNNEISEKSEIFDDQFSVERPDGSNFTLKIRSTKLEDSAMYFCASSDAGGYNTGELFFGEGSRLTVL.